These 20 T cell receptor beta chains share one sample of origin, sequenced in a study of T cells after yellow fever vaccination. TCRdb passed the 5' RACE reads through MiXCR, listing each CDR3 protein once. Among more than 350,000 distinct CDR3 sequences, around 10% were seen once, and the ten largest hold around 19%. The starting material was PBMCs, obtained on the day of the first yellow fever vaccination. The receptors stem from a man in his late teens or twenties who received the YFV17D yellow fever vaccine.

The chain links TRBV7-2 to TRBJ1-1; D possibly corresponds to TRBD1 (6 bases). Trimming cost V 3 bases and J 5 bases, with 7 bases left between them. CDR3 length equals 12 residues. In germline, CDR1 is SGHTA, CDR2 FQGNSA. CDR3 residues: CASSFDRTEAFF. As DNA, the CDR3 is TGTGCCAGCAGCTTCGACAGGACTGAAGCTTTCTTT.

In this sample, this clonotype turned up many times. The chain recombines TRBV4-3 with TRBJ2-4; unclear D gene. Germline V CDR1 and CDR2: LGHNA, YSLEER. V lost 0 bases and J lost 3, with 12 bases in between. The CDR3 contains 16 residues. The CDR3 nucleotides are TGCGCCAGCAGCCAAGATCCTGACGGTAGCAAAAACATTCAGTACTTC. Residues: CASSQDPDGSKNIQYF.

This chain joins TRBV4-3 and TRBJ2-4; D possibly corresponds to TRBD2 (7 bases). The germline V gene encodes CDR1 LGHNA and CDR2 YSLEER. The CDR3 has 17 amino acids. Trimming left V 4 bases short and J 3 bases short, with 19 bases between. DNA of the CDR3: TGCGCCAGCAGCCCCCGGGGCGGCGGGGGCAGCAAAAACATTCAGTACTTC. This translates into CASSPRGGGGSKNIQYF.

This clonotype has only a few counts. The rearrangement joins TRBV7-2 to TRBJ2-5; a possible D gene is TRBD2 (6 bases). CDR1 and CDR2 from the germline V gene are SGHTA and FQGNSA. The CDR3 sequence is 13 residues long. Trimming removed 5 bases from V and 5 bases from J, with 12 bases in between. CDR3 sequence: CASSVPGAETQYF. CDR3 sequence (DNA): TGTGCCAGCAGCGTGCCGGGAGCGGAGACCCAGTACTTC.

In this sample, this clonotype turned up a few times. The V gene is TRBV4-1, the J gene TRBJ1-5; TRBD1 is a possible D gene (6 bases). Trimming took off 0 bases at V and 6 bases at J, with 18 bases between the two ends. The CDR3 covers 17 residues. CDR1 and CDR2 (germline): MGHRA, YSYEKL. The CDR3 here is CASSQEATTGYTQPQHF. The CDR3 DNA is TGCGCCAGCAGCCAAGAGGCGACGACAGGATATACTCAGCCCCAGCATTTT.

This clonotype was picked up many times. The CDR3 reads CASRTGGDYGYTF. CDR3 nucleotide sequence: TGTGCCAGCAGGACAGGGGGCGACTATGGCTACACCTTC. This sequence joins TRBV12-3 or TRBV12-4 and TRBJ1-2, with 10 nucleotides matching TRBD1. The CDR3 is made up of 13 amino acids. V lost 6 bases to trimming and J lost 3 bases; unmatched junction nucleotides: 1.

This clonotype has ten or more counts. The rearrangement uses TRBV21-1 and TRBJ2-2; whether TRBD1, the table's D call, matches the DNA was not checked. TRBV21-1 is marked as a pseudogene. The CDR3 loop spans 16 amino acids. For the CDR3, the DNA is TGTGCCAGCAGCACCAGGGACAGGGGGGCCACCGGGGAGCTGTTTTTT. As protein: CASSTRDRGATGELFF.

This clonotype was seen at least ten times. The genes are TRBV12-3 or TRBV12-4 and TRBJ2-2, with 8 bases fitting TRBD1. CDR3 length equals 15 residues. J lost 0 bases, V lost 6 bases, and 3 bases had no gene match. Here the CDR3 reads CASRAGGANTGELFF. DNA for the CDR3: TGTGCCAGCAGGGCAGGGGGCGCGAACACCGGGGAGCTGTTTTTT.

The chain joins TRBV6-5 to TRBJ1-5; no reliable D call. Trimming shortened V by 0 bases and J by 6 bases, and 6 bases separated the two germline ends. Looked up from germline, CDR1 is MNHEY and CDR2 is SVGAGI. This CDR3 region has 13 residues. CDR3 bases: TGTGCCAGCAGTTACTCGGGATCTCAGCCCCAGCATTTT. Translated, it gives CASSYSGSQPQHF.

The chain has TRBV5-4 and TRBJ1-1; TRBD1 matches at 8 bases. This CDR3 is 12 amino acids long. From germline, CDR1 is SGHNT and CDR2 YYREEE (reference sequence). With 1 base clipped from V and 11 bases from J, the junction kept 4 bases outside the gene matches. CDR3 region: CASSLNRDRAFF. CDR3 DNA: TGTGCCAGCAGCTTGAACCGGGACAGGGCTTTCTTT.

CDR3 region: CASSKWTPYEQYF. CDR3 nucleotide sequence: TGTGCCAGCAGTAAATGGACACCCTACGAGCAGTACTTC. The rearrangement uses TRBV12-3 or TRBV12-4 and TRBJ2-7; D possibly corresponds to TRBD1 (5 bases). The V and J ends lost 5 bases and 2 bases respectively, with 10 bases between them. The length of the CDR3 is 13 residues.

This clonotype was observed a few times. V is TRBV7-3 and J is TRBJ2-3, with D tentatively TRBD2 (6 bases). V was trimmed by 5 bases and J by 0 bases, leaving 12 bases between them. The CDR3 totals 15 residues. Germline CDR1 and CDR2: SGHTA and FQGTGA. This CDR3 is CASSARGTSTDTQYF. CDR3 bases: TGTGCCAGCAGCGCACGGGGGACTAGCACAGATACGCAGTATTTT.

The gene calls are TRBV20-1 and TRBJ2-2; 11 nucleotides align to TRBD1. V was clipped by 5 bases and J by 6 bases; unmatched bases: 8. The germline gives CDR1 DFQATT, CDR2 SNEGSKA (reference sequence). This CDR3 region has 15 residues. The CDR3 loop is CSAPAPGQGAGELFF. For the CDR3, the DNA is TGCAGTGCTCCAGCGCCGGGACAGGGGGCCGGGGAGCTGTTTTTT.

The chain employs TRBV7-2 and TRBJ1-5; D gene unclear. This CDR3 has 14 residues. CDR1 and CDR2 (germline): SGHTA, FQGNSA. V lost 3 bases, J lost 3 bases, and 9 bases lay in between. Here the CDR3 reads CASSLRGDNQPQHF. Written as DNA, the CDR3 is TGTGCCAGCAGCTTGAGAGGAGACAATCAGCCCCAGCATTTT.

This clonotype occurred many times. This chain links TRBV12-3 or TRBV12-4 with TRBJ2-1; D unclear. V shed 4 bases and J shed 4 bases, with 11 bases lying between them. The CDR3 extends over 14 amino acids. The CDR3 protein is CASSWATDYNEQFF. The DNA for the CDR3 is TGTGCCAGCAGTTGGGCCACTGATTACAATGAGCAGTTCTTC.

This clonotype was observed a few times. The chain links TRBV20-1 to TRBJ2-7; D gene ambiguous. The germline CDR1 and CDR2 sequences are DFQATT and SNEGSKA (reference sequence). The CDR3 sequence is 14 residues long. Trimming left V 5 bases short and J 1 base short, with 15 bases between. As DNA, the CDR3 is TGCAGTGCTCAGTCCCAAGTGGGTTCCTACGAGCAGTACTTC. Translation gives CSAQSQVGSYEQYF.

This clonotype has only a few counts. V gene TRBV5-5 combines with J gene TRBJ2-2, with TRBD1 matching 7 bases. Germline values: CDR1 SGHKS, CDR2 YYEKEE (reference sequence). V shed 0 bases and J 6 bases; nucleotides not matched to a gene: 8. The CDR3 is made up of 16 amino acids. DNA of the CDR3: TGTGCCAGCAGCTTGGGGGCCCCGACAGGGCCCGGGGAGCTGTTTTTT. Translating it yields CASSLGAPTGPGELFF.

V gene TRBV29-1 combines with J gene TRBJ2-3; 10 nucleotides align to TRBD2. Germline CDR1 and CDR2: SQVTM and ANQGSEA. Unmatched junction bases numbered 6, after V lost 4 bases and J lost 5 bases. The CDR3 runs to 14 residues. The chain's CDR3 is CSVAQRGGVDTQYF. CDR3 DNA sequence: TGCAGCGTTGCCCAGCGGGGGGGCGTAGATACGCAGTATTTT.

This clonotype was seen only a few times. This rearrangement joins TRBV11-2 to TRBJ2-3; 12 bases map to TRBD2. The CDR3 covers 19 residues. Germline V lookup: CDR1 SGHAT, CDR2 FQNNGV. Germline trimming cut 5 bases from V and 0 bases from J; bases unmatched to any gene: 12. The CDR3 region is CASSRTQLAGGGSTDTQYF. The CDR3 DNA follows: TGTGCCAGCAGCCGAACCCAACTAGCGGGGGGCGGGAGCACAGATACGCAGTATTTT. Combining the CDR3 with reference TRBV11-2 and TRBJ2-3 gives the whole variable domain EAGVAQSPRYKIIEKRQSVAFWCNPISGHATLYWYQQILGQGPKLLIQFQNNGVVDDSQLPKDRFSAERLKGVDSTLKIQPAKLEDSAVYLCASSRTQLAGGGSTDTQYFGPGTRLTVL.

Only a few counts were recorded for this clonotype. This chain links TRBV9 with TRBJ2-1; perhaps TRBD1 as D (5 bases). Germline assignment: CDR1 SGDLS and CDR2 YYNGEE. The V gene lost 0 bases and the J gene lost 2 bases, with 12 bases spanning the gap. This CDR3 is 16 amino acids long. CDR3 DNA: TGTGCCAGCAGCGTAGTCGGCAGGGCCCCCTACAATGAGCAGTTCTTC. Encoded protein: CASSVVGRAPYNEQFF.